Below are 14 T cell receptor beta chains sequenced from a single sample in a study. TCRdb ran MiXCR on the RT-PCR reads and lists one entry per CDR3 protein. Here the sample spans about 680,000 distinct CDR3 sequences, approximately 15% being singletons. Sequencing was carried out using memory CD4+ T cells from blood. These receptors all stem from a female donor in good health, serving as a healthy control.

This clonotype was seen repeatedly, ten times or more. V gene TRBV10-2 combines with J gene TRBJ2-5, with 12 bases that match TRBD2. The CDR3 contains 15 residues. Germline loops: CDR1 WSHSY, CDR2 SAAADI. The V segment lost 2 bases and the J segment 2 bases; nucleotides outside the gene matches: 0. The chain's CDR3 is CASSEGLAGQETQYF. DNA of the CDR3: TGCGCCAGCAGTGAGGGACTAGCGGGACAAGAGACCCAGTACTTC.

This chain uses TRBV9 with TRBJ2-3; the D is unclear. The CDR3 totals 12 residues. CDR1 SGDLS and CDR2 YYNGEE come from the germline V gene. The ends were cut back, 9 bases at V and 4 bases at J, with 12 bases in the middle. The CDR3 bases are TGTGCCACAACCCAAGTTGCAGATACGCAGTATTTT. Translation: CATTQVADTQYF.

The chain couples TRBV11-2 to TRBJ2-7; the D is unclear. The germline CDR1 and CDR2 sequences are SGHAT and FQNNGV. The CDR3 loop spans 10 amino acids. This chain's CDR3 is CIPLSYEQYF. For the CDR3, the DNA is TGTATTCCACTGTCCTACGAGCAGTACTTC.

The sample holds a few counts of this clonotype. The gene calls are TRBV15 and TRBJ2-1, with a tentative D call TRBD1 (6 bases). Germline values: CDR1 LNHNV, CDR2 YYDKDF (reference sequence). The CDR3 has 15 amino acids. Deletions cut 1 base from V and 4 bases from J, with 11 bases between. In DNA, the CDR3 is TGTGCCACCAGCAGAGGTACAGGGCATTACAATGAGCAGTTCTTC. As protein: CATSRGTGHYNEQFF.

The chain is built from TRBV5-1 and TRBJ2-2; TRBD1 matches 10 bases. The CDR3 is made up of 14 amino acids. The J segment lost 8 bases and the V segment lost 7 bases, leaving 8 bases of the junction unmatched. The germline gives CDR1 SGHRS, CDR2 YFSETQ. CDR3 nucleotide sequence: TGCGCCAGCGGCGGACAGGGGGGAATTGGGGAGCTGTTTTTT. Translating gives CASGGQGGIGELFF. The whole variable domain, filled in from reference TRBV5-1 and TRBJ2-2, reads KAGVTQTPRYLIKTRGQQVTLSCSPISGHRSVSWYQQTPGQGLQFLFEYFSETQRNKGNFPGRFSGRQFSNSRSEMNVSTLELGDSALYLCASGGQGGIGELFFGEGSRLTVL.

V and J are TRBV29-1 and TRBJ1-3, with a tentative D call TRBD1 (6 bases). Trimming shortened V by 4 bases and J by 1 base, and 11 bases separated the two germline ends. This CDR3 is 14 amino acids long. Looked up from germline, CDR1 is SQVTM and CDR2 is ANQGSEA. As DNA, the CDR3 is TGCAGCGTTGTACGGGGGGCTTCTGGAAACACCATATATTTT. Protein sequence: CSVVRGASGNTIYF.

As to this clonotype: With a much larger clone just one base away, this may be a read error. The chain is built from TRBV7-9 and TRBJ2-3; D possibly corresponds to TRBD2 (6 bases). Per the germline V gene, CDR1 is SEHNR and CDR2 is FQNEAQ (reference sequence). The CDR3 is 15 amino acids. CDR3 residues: CASSPTGLSTDTQCF. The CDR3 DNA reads TGTGCCAGCAGCCCTACGGGACTTAGCACAGATACGCAGTGTTTT. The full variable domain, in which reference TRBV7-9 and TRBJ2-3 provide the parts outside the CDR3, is DTGVSQNPRHKITKRGQNVTFRCDPISEHNRLYWYRQTLGQGPEFLTYFQNEAQLEKSRLLSDRFSAERPKGSFSTLEIQRTEQGDSAMYLCASSPTGLSTDTQCFGPGTRLTVL.

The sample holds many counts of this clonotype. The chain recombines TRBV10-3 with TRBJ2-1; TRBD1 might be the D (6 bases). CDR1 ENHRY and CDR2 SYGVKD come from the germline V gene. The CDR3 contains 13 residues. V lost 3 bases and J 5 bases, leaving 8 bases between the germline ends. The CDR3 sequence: CAISERTDNEQFF. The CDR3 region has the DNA TGTGCCATCAGTGAAAGGACAGACAATGAGCAGTTCTTC.

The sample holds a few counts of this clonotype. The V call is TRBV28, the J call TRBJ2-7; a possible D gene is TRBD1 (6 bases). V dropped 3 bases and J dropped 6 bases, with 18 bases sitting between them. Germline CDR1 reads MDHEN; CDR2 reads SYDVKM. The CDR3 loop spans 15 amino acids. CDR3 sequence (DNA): TGTGCCAGCAGTTTGGCGTCCACAGGGCCTAGCGAGCAGTACTTC. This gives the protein CASSLASTGPSEQYF.

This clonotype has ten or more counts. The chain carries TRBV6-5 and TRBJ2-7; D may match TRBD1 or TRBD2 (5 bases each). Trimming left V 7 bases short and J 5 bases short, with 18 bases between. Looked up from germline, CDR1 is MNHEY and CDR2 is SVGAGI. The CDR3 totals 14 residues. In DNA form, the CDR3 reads TGTGCCAGCAAAAGGGGAGCAGGGTCCCACGAGCAGTACTTC. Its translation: CASKRGAGSHEQYF.

The CDR3 region is CASSLFTGALSNQPQHF. DNA of the CDR3: TGTGCCAGCAGCTTATTTACAGGGGCTCTTAGCAATCAGCCCCAGCATTTT. J is TRBJ1-5 and V is TRBV7-8; 7 bases match TRBD1. V lost 2 bases, J lost 0 bases, and 7 bases stayed unmatched. Germline V gene sequence: CDR1 SGHVS, CDR2 FQNEAQ. The length of the CDR3 is 17 residues.

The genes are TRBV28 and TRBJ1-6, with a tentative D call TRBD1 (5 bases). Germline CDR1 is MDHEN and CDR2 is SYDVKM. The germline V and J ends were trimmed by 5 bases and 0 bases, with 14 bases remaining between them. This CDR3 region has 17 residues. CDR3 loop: CASSRGWKSSYNSPLHF. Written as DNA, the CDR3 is TGTGCCAGCAGTCGGGGGTGGAAGAGCTCCTATAATTCACCCCTCCACTTT.

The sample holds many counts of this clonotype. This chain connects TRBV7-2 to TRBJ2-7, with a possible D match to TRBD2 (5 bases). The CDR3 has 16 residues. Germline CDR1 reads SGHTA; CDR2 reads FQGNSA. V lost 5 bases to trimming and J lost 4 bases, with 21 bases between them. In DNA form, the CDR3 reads TGTGCCAGCAGCCTGGATTTGCGGGCCGCACAGTACGAGCAGTACTTC. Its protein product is CASSLDLRAAQYEQYF.

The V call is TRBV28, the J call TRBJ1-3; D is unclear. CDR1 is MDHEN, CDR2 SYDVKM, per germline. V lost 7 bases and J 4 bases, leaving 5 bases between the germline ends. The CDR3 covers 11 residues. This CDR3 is CASTPGNTIYF. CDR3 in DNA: TGTGCCAGCACCCCGGGAAACACCATATATTTT. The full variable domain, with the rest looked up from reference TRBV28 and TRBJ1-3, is DVKVTQSSRYLVKRTGEKVFLECVQDMDHENMFWYRQDPGLGLRLIYFSYDVKMKEKGDIPEGYSVSREKKERFSLILESASTNQTSMYLCASTPGNTIYFGEGSWLTVV.